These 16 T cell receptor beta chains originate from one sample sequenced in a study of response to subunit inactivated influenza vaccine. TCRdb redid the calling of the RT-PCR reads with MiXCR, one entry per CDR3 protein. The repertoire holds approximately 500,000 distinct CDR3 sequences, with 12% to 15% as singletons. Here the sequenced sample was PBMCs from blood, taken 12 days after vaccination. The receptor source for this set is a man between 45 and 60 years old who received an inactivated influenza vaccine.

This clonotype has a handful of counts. Here the CDR3 DNA reads TGCAGTGCCGCCCTCGGGTTCCGAGGTGGGAACACTGAAGCTTTCTTT. Translation gives CSAALGFRGGNTEAFF. The genes are TRBV20-1 and TRBJ1-1; D ambiguous. Trimming pared 6 bases from V and 1 base from J, leaving 21 bases between. CDR3 length: 16 amino acids. The germline V gene has CDR1 DFQATT and CDR2 SNEGSKA (reference sequence).

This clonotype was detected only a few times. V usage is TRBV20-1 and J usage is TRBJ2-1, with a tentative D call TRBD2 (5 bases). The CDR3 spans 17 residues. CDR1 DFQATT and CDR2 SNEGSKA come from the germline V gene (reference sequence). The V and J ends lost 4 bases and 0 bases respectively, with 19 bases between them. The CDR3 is CSANPSEAGVSYNEQFF. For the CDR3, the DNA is TGCAGTGCTAACCCGAGTGAGGCGGGTGTCTCCTACAATGAGCAGTTCTTC.

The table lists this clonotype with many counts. The CDR3 sequence: CSARDSGAGNTIYF. CDR3 in DNA: TGCAGTGCTAGAGATTCGGGGGCTGGAAACACCATATATTTT. The chain is built from TRBV20-1 and TRBJ1-3, with D maybe TRBD1 (5 bases). This CDR3 contains 14 residues. Trimming pared 0 bases from V and 2 bases from J, leaving 8 bases between. CDR1 is DFQATT, CDR2 SNEGSKA, per germline (reference sequence).

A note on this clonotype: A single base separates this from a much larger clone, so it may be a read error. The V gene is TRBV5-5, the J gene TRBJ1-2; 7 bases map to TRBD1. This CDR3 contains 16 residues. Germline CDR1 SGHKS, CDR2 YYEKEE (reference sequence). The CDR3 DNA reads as TGTGCCAGCAGCTCCGAGCCGGGACAGATCTTTTATGGCTACAACTTC. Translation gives CASSSEPGQIFYGYNF.

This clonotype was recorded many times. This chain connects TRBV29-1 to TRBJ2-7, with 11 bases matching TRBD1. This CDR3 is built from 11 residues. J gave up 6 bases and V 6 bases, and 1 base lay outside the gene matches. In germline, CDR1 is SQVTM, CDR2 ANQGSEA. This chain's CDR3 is CSVGQGGEQYF. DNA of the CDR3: TGCAGCGTGGGACAGGGGGGCGAGCAGTACTTC.

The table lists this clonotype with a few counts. The chain's CDR3 is CASSQESSGRPFSYEQYF. DNA for the CDR3: TGCGCCAGCAGCCAAGAGTCTAGCGGGAGGCCTTTTTCCTACGAGCAGTACTTC. The chain uses TRBV4-1 and TRBJ2-7, with TRBD2 identical over 11 bases. Germline loops: CDR1 MGHRA, CDR2 YSYEKL. J lost 1 base, V lost 0 bases, and 8 bases had no gene match. The CDR3 runs 18 residues.

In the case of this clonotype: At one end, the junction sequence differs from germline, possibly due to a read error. This chain's CDR3 is CASGLGADTQYF. CDR3 sequence (DNA): TGTGCTAGTGGGCTTGGGGCAGACACGCAGTATTTT. This rearrangement joins TRBV3-1 to TRBJ2-3, with D perhaps TRBD1 (5 bases). Germline V gene data show CDR1 as LGHDT and CDR2 as YNNKEL (reference sequence). CDR3 size: 12 residues.

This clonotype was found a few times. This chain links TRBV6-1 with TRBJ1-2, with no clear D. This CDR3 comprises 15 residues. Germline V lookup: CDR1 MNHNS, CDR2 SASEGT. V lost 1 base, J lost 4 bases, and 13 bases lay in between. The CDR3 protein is CASSEGARSFYGYTF. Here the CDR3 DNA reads TGTGCCAGCAGTGAAGGAGCTCGGAGCTTCTATGGCTACACCTTC.

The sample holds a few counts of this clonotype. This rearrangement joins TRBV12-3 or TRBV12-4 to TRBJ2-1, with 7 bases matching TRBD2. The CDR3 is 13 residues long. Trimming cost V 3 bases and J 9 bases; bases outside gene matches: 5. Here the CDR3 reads CASSLGGWREQFF. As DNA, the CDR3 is TGTGCCAGCAGTTTGGGAGGGTGGCGTGAGCAGTTCTTC.

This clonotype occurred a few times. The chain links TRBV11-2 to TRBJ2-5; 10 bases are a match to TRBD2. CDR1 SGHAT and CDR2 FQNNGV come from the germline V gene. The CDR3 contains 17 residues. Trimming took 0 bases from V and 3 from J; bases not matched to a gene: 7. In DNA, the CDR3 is TGTGCCAGCAGCTTAGAGAGGACTAGCGGTGAAGAAGAGACCCAGTACTTC. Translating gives CASSLERTSGEEETQYF. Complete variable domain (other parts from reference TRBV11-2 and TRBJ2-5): EAGVAQSPRYKIIEKRQSVAFWCNPISGHATLYWYQQILGQGPKLLIQFQNNGVVDDSQLPKDRFSAERLKGVDSTLKIQPAKLEDSAVYLCASSLERTSGEEETQYFGPGTRLLVL.

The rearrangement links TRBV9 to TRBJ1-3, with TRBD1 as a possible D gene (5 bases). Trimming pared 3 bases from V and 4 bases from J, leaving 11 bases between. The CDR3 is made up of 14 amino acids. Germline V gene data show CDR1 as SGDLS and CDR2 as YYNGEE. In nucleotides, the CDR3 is TGTGCCAGCAGCGCAACAGGAGTAGGAAACACCATATATTTT. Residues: CASSATGVGNTIYF.

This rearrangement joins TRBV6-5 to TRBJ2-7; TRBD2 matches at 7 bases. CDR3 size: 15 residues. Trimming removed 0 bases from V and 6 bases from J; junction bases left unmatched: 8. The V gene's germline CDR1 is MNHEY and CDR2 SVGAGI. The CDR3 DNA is TGTGCCAGCAGTTACTCGGGCGGGAGACTTCCCGAGCAGTACTTC. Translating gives CASSYSGGRLPEQYF.

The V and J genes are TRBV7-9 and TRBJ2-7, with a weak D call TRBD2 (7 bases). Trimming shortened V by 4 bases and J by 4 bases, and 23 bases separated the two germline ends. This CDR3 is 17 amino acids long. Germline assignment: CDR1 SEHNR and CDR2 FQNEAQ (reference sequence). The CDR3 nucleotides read TGTGCCAGCAGCTCCTTCCGGGGGGCCACGGCGGTTTACGAGCAGTACTTC. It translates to CASSSFRGATAVYEQYF. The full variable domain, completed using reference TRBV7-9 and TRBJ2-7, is DTGVSQNPRHKITKRGQNVTFRCDPISEHNRLYWYRQTLGQGPEFLTYFQNEAQLEKSRLLSDRFSAERPKGSFSTLEIQRTEQGDSAMYLCASSSFRGATAVYEQYFGPGTRLTVT.

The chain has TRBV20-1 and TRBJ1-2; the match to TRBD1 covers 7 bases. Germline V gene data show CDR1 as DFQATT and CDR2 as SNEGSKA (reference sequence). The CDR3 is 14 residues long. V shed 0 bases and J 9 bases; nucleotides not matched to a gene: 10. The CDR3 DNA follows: TGCAGTGCTAGAGATAACAGGGGCCCCCGTAGCTACACCTTC. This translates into CSARDNRGPRSYTF.

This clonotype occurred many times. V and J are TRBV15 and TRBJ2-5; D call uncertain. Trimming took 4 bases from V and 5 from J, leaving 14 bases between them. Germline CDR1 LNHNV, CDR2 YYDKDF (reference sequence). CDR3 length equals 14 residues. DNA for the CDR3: TGTGCCACCAGCATTCAACTCGAAAGGGAGACCCAGTACTTC. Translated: CATSIQLERETQYF. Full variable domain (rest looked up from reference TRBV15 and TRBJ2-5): DAMVIQNPRYQVTQFGKPVTLSCSQTLNHNVMYWYQQKSSQAPKLLFHYYDKDFNNEADTPDNFQSRRPNTSFCFLDIRSPGLGDTAMYLCATSIQLERETQYFGPGTRLLVL.

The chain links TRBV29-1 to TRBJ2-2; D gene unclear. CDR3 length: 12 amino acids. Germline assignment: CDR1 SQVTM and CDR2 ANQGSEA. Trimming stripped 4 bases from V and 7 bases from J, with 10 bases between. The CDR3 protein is CSVGPASGELFF. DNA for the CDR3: TGCAGCGTTGGCCCGGCCAGCGGGGAGCTGTTTTTT.